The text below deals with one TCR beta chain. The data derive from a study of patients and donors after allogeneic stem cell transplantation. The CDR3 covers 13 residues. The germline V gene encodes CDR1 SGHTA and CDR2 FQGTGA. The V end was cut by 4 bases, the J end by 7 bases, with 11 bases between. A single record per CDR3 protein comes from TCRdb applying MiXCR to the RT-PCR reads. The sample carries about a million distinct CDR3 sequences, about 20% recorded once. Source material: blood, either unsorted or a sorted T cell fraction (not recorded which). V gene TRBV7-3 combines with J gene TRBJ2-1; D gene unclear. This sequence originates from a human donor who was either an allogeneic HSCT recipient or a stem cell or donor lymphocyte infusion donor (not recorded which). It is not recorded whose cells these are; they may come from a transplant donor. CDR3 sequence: CASSSTIRNEQFF. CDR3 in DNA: TGTGCCAGCAGCTCGACGATTAGGAATGAGCAGTTCTTC.